A selection of T cell receptor beta chains follows, all from one sample in a study of T cell responses to AZD1222 COVID-19 vaccine. The table came from immunoSEQ multiplex PCR; TCRdb's copy has only in-frame clones and leaves some out. The data show 100,000 to 150,000 clones, approximately 88% seen once. Sequenced here: peripheral blood, sampled on day 0 of AZD1222 vaccination. The receptor source for this set is an adult in good health. CDR3s include the opening cysteine and the closing phenylalanine or tryptophan.

CDR3aa | j_gene | v_gene
CASSIVPPTFDRVHTEAFF | TRBJ1-1 | TRBV19
CASSDFGRGREQYF | TRBJ2-7 | TRBV6-1
CASSPGVNEKLFF | TRBJ1-4 | TRBV18
CASSEDGQNTGELFF | TRBJ2-2 | TRBV6-1
CASSPQGFSTDTQYF | TRBJ2-3 | TRBV7-2
CASSQGLLPSNQPQHF | TRBJ1-5 | TRBV4-2
CASSSFPTLAGGPRYNEQFF | TRBJ2-1 | TRBV27
CSASNPVTLDTQYF | TRBJ2-3 | TRBV20-1
CASSRRLNEQFF | TRBJ2-1 | TRBV18
CASREQGARSYNSPLHF | TRBJ1-6 | TRBV4-1
CASGNTGGRANTEAFF | TRBJ1-1 | TRBV12-5
CSARERDTQYF | TRBJ2-3 | TRBV20-1
CATSPPDGTGEIGSKNIQYF | TRBJ2-4 | TRBV24-1
CAISDSTAMVEAQYF | TRBJ2-5 | TRBV10-3
CASSPSRGSETQYF | TRBJ2-5 | TRBV4-3
CASSEGQFLSSYEQYF | TRBJ2-7 | TRBV10-1
CASSQDGRAGRKLDGYTF | TRBJ1-2 | TRBV14
CASSFNLGLAGELFF | TRBJ2-2 | TRBV5-5
CASSQLPGQDYNEQFF | TRBJ2-1 | TRBV4-2
CASSHGTGNSPLHF | TRBJ1-6 | TRBV18
CASSDFCGGYTF | TRBJ1-2 | TRBV25-1
CASSYSRGVYEQYF | TRBJ2-7 | TRBV6-2/TRBV6-3
CASSHAGTGTGELFF | TRBJ2-2 | TRBV4-1
CASSFPRLYGYTF | TRBJ1-2 | TRBV12-3/TRBV12-4
CASTPDGNQPQHF | TRBJ1-5 | TRBV19